The rows below give T cell receptor beta chains drawn from one sample of a study of OX40 agonist ivuxolimab in advanced cancers. Assay: immunoSEQ multiplex PCR; the TCRdb copy retains only in-frame clones and omits some. This sample has approximately 52,000 clones, with approximately 83% found just once. Sequences were derived from CD4+ or CD8+ T cells sorted from blood, sampled in a trial of the OX40 agonist ivuxolimab. The receptors were sampled from an adult with an advanced solid tumor such as melanoma, head and neck, liver or kidney cancer. Each CDR3 is given with its conserved first and last residue. A D gene is named only where the DNA matches it firmly. Size is omitted from some rows. Given values are once, few, many or a class for expanded clones.

d_call: TRBD1
j_call: TRBJ1-5
clone_size: few
v_call: TRBV7-9
cdr3_nt: TGTGCCAGCAGCCTGGGACAGGATAGCAATCAGCCCCAGCATTTT
cdr3_aa: CASSLGQDSNQPQHF

d_call: .
j_call: TRBJ1-5
clone_size: .
v_call: TRBV27
cdr3_nt: TGTGCCAGCAGTGCCCGGGGCAGGGGATATAGCAATCAGCCCCAGCATTTT
cdr3_aa: CASSARGRGYSNQPQHF

d_call: TRBD1
j_call: TRBJ2-7
clone_size: few
v_call: TRBV27
cdr3_nt: TGTGCCAGCAGCCCGGGACAGGGATACGAGCAGTACTTC
cdr3_aa: CASSPGQGYEQYF

d_call: .
j_call: TRBJ1-6
clone_size: .
v_call: TRBV19
cdr3_nt: TGTGCCAGTAGTACGGGAGAGGGAGAGGGTTCACCCCTCCACTTT
cdr3_aa: CASSTGEGEGSPLHF

d_call: .
j_call: TRBJ2-7
clone_size: .
v_call: TRBV7-6
cdr3_nt: TGTGCCAGCAGCCCAACTGATTCCTACGAGCAGTACTTC
cdr3_aa: CASSPTDSYEQYF

d_call: .
j_call: TRBJ1-1
clone_size: .
v_call: TRBV21-1
cdr3_nt: TGTGCCAGCAGCCAAAGGGACAGTTCGAACACTGAAGCTTTCTTT
cdr3_aa: CASSQRDSSNTEAFF

d_call: .
j_call: TRBJ1-4
clone_size: .
v_call: TRBV19
cdr3_nt: TGTGCCAGTAGTCCCGGCACAGTCCATAATGAAAAACTGTTTTTT
cdr3_aa: CASSPGTVHNEKLFF

d_call: .
j_call: TRBJ1-1
clone_size: .
v_call: TRBV27
cdr3_nt: TGTGCCAGCAGTTTTGCGCCAGGAGCCCTGAACACTGAAGCTTTCTTT
cdr3_aa: CASSFAPGALNTEAFF

d_call: .
j_call: TRBJ1-3
clone_size: .
v_call: TRBV11-2
cdr3_nt: TGTGCCAGCAGCGTTGGGGGGAAAGAAAACACCATATATTTT
cdr3_aa: CASSVGGKENTIYF

d_call: TRBD1
j_call: TRBJ2-7
clone_size: .
v_call: TRBV4-1
cdr3_nt: TGCGCCAGCAGCCAAGGACAGGGGCTGCTCGAGCAGTACTTC
cdr3_aa: CASSQGQGLLEQYF

d_call: .
j_call: TRBJ2-7
clone_size: once
v_call: TRBV2
cdr3_nt: TGTGCCAGCAGCCTAGTGGTGAGTTACGAGCAGTACTTC
cdr3_aa: CASSLVVSYEQYF

d_call: .
j_call: TRBJ1-1
clone_size: .
v_call: TRBV19
cdr3_nt: TGTGCCAGTAGTTGGTCAGGGTTAGTACCTGAAGCTTTCTTT
cdr3_aa: CASSWSGLVPEAFF

d_call: .
j_call: TRBJ1-3
clone_size: .
v_call: TRBV6-5
cdr3_nt: TGTGCCAGCAGTTACTTATCCGGGGGTGGAAACACCATATATTTT
cdr3_aa: CASSYLSGGGNTIYF

d_call: .
j_call: TRBJ1-1
clone_size: few
v_call: TRBV9
cdr3_nt: TGTGCCAGCAGCGCCCGACAGGCGAACACTGAAGCTTTCTTT
cdr3_aa: CASSARQANTEAFF

d_call: TRBD2
j_call: TRBJ2-7
clone_size: .
v_call: TRBV11-2
cdr3_nt: TGTGCCAGCAGATACGCCGGGGGGGACCTAAGGCAGTACTTC
cdr3_aa: CASRYAGGDLRQYF

d_call: .
j_call: TRBJ2-1
clone_size: .
v_call: TRBV5-8
cdr3_nt: TGTGCCAGCAGCTTCGTTAGCTTTAACTTACTAACGGACAATGAGCAGTTCTTC
cdr3_aa: CASSFVSFNLLTDNEQFF

d_call: TRBD1
j_call: TRBJ2-7
clone_size: .
v_call: TRBV19
cdr3_nt: TGTGCCAGTAGTACCAGACAGGGCCCCTCCTACGAGCAGTACTTC
cdr3_aa: CASSTRQGPSYEQYF

d_call: TRBD2
j_call: TRBJ2-7
clone_size: .
v_call: TRBV27
cdr3_nt: TGTGCCAGCAGTTTCGGACCGGGACTAGCGAACGAGCAGTACTTC
cdr3_aa: CASSFGPGLANEQYF

d_call: TRBD1
j_call: TRBJ2-1
clone_size: .
v_call: TRBV6-1
cdr3_nt: TGTGCCAGCGGACAGGTTCATAGCTCCTACAATGAGCAGTTCTTC
cdr3_aa: CASGQVHSSYNEQFF

d_call: .
j_call: TRBJ1-6
clone_size: .
v_call: TRBV14
cdr3_nt: TGTGCCAGCAGCGATATACAGGGTTCACCCCTCCACTTT
cdr3_aa: CASSDIQGSPLHF

d_call: .
j_call: TRBJ2-1
clone_size: .
v_call: TRBV5-1
cdr3_nt: TGCGCCAGCAGCTTGGATCCGGGGCTCCACTCCTACAATGAGCAGTTCTTC
cdr3_aa: CASSLDPGLHSYNEQFF

d_call: TRBD1
j_call: TRBJ2-7
clone_size: .
v_call: TRBV7-9
cdr3_nt: TGTGCCAGCAGCTTTCAGGGGGATAACATCTACGAGCAGTACTTC
cdr3_aa: CASSFQGDNIYEQYF

d_call: .
j_call: TRBJ1-1
clone_size: few
v_call: TRBV9
cdr3_nt: TGTGCCAGCAGCGTAGATCTCAGGCCCGAAGCTTTCTTT
cdr3_aa: CASSVDLRPEAFF